One sample yielded the 14 T cell receptor beta chains listed below, sequenced in a study of cytomegalovirus exposure and HLA in healthy donors. The PCR had 60 Vbeta and 13 Jbeta primers. Generated by immunoSEQ multiplex PCR, the TCRdb table keeps only in-frame clones and is missing some. Seen in this sample are about 48,000 clones; the ten most common clones hold around 5.6%. Sequencing used PBMCs. These receptors all come from a male donor in good health and CMV-seropositive.

This chain links TRBV7-2 with TRBJ1-2; TRBD1 matches at 7 bases. Trimming cost V 4 bases and J 5 bases; bases outside gene matches: 13. CDR3 size: 16 residues. Per the germline V gene, CDR1 is SGHTA and CDR2 is FQGNSA. CDR3: CASSSLAGGILYGYTF. CDR3 sequence (DNA): TGTGCCAGCAGCTCTCTGGCAGGGGGAATTTTGTATGGCTACACCTTC.

The chain employs TRBV27 and TRBJ1-1; perhaps TRBD1 as D (5 bases). CDR1 and CDR2 from the germline V gene are MNHEY and SMNVEV (reference sequence). This CDR3 contains 14 residues. The germline V and J ends were trimmed by 3 bases and 3 bases, with 11 bases remaining between them. CDR3 loop: CASSFWGEDTEAFF. The CDR3 DNA is TGTGCCAGCAGTTTTTGGGGGGAGGACACTGAAGCTTTCTTT.

This chain connects TRBV9 to TRBJ2-1; TRBD2 aligns across 11 bases. Per germline, CDR1 SGDLS and CDR2 YYNGEE. Trimming took 0 bases from V and 7 from J; bases not matched to a gene: 9. The CDR3 is made up of 17 amino acids. CDR3 amino acids: CASSVGLTSGGWNEQFF. For the CDR3, the DNA is TGTGCCAGCAGCGTAGGCTTAACTAGCGGGGGCTGGAATGAGCAGTTCTTC.

V and J are TRBV7-2 and TRBJ2-5; D may be TRBD2 (7 bases). The CDR3 loop spans 19 amino acids. The V and J ends lost 1 base and 7 bases respectively, with 28 bases between them. Germline values: CDR1 SGHTA, CDR2 FQGNSA. In nucleotides, the CDR3 is TGTGCCAGCAGCTTAGTAGCCGGTAGGGGGGGCCATAAGATGGGGACCCAGTACTTC. Protein product: CASSLVAGRGGHKMGTQYF.

The V gene is TRBV28, the J gene TRBJ2-7; tentative D call: TRBD2 (6 bases). Trimming took off 6 bases at V and 3 bases at J, with 18 bases between the two ends. Looked up from germline, CDR1 is MDHEN and CDR2 is SYDVKM. The CDR3 spans 15 residues. CDR3 sequence: CASRGRGTGYYEQYF. For the CDR3, the DNA is TGTGCCAGCAGAGGGCGCGGGACCGGGTACTACGAGCAGTACTTC.

V usage is TRBV19 and J usage is TRBJ1-1, with 7 bases that match TRBD1. Germline values: CDR1 LNHDA, CDR2 SQIVND (reference sequence). Trimming took 3 bases from V and 0 from J; bases not matched to a gene: 4. This CDR3 comprises 15 residues. CDR3 sequence reads: CASSILTGMNTEAFF. DNA for the CDR3: TGTGCCAGTAGTATTCTGACAGGGATGAACACTGAAGCTTTCTTT.

This chain links TRBV19 with TRBJ2-7; a possible D gene is TRBD1 (6 bases). Germline CDR1 is LNHDA and CDR2 is SQIVND (reference sequence). V lost 8 bases, J lost 4 bases, and 15 bases lay in between. There are 13 residues in the CDR3. The CDR3 DNA follows: TGTGCCAGTTCTCTAAAGGGGGAATACGAGCAGTACTTC. As protein: CASSLKGEYEQYF.

The chain employs TRBV6-6 and TRBJ1-6; D is perhaps TRBD1 (6 bases). V was shortened by 6 bases and J by 0 bases, with 9 bases between the two germline ends. CDR1 and CDR2 (germline): MNHNY, SVGAGI (reference sequence). The CDR3 is made up of 15 amino acids. The CDR3 loop is CASRQGISYNSPLHF. The CDR3 DNA is TGTGCCAGCAGACAGGGTATCTCCTATAATTCACCCCTCCACTTT.

This chain connects TRBV27 to TRBJ2-7; 13 nucleotides align to TRBD2. The CDR3 has 15 residues. Germline CDR1 and CDR2: MNHEY and SMNVEV (reference sequence). Losses at the gene ends were 6 bases for V and 2 bases for J; bases not matched to a gene: 4. The CDR3 loop is CASRVTSGGAYEQYF. For the CDR3, the DNA is TGTGCCAGCAGGGTTACTAGCGGGGGGGCCTACGAGCAGTACTTC.

The chain couples TRBV7-3 to TRBJ2-3, with 7 bases fitting TRBD1. CDR1 SGHTA and CDR2 FQGTGA come from the germline V gene. V gave up 4 bases and J gave up 4 bases; unmatched junction bases: 11. The CDR3 consists of 16 residues. The CDR3 here is CASSYYPTGAADTQYF. In nucleotides, the CDR3 is TGTGCCAGCAGCTACTACCCCACAGGGGCGGCAGATACGCAGTATTTT. Combining the CDR3 with reference TRBV7-3 and TRBJ2-3 gives the whole variable domain GAGVSQTPSNKVTEKGKYVELRCDPISGHTALYWYRQSLGQGPEFLIYFQGTGAADDSGLPNDRFFAVRPEGSVSTLKIQRTERGDSAVYLCASSYYPTGAADTQYFGPGTRLTVL.

V and J are TRBV4-3 and TRBJ2-3, with a weak D call TRBD2 (6 bases). The CDR3 extends over 17 amino acids. CDR1 is LGHNA, CDR2 YSLEER, per germline. V was clipped by 4 bases and J by 3 bases, with 20 bases between them. The CDR3 nucleotides read TGCGCCAGCAGCCGCCAAAGTTCAAGCGGAGGGACAGATACGCAGTATTTT. Residues: CASSRQSSSGGTDTQYF.

The rearrangement uses TRBV6-5 and TRBJ2-7; 15 positions match TRBD2. The trim removed 4 bases at V and 5 bases at J, leaving 3 bases unmatched. The CDR3 runs to 15 residues. Germline CDR1 and CDR2: MNHEY and SVGAGI. The CDR3 is CASSSRTSGGDEQYF. The CDR3 DNA follows: TGTGCCAGCAGTTCAAGGACTAGCGGGGGGGACGAGCAGTACTTC.

This chain connects TRBV6-6 to TRBJ1-6, with unresolved D. Germline values: CDR1 MNHNY, CDR2 SVGAGI (reference sequence). Trimming took off 4 bases at V and 8 bases at J, with 9 bases between the two ends. The CDR3 length is 13 residues. In nucleotides, the CDR3 is TGTGCCAGCAGTTCCCCGGAGGATTCACCCCTCCACTTT. Protein sequence: CASSSPEDSPLHF.

The chain is built from TRBV7-3 and TRBJ2-1, with 16 bases lining up with TRBD2. Losses at the gene ends were 5 bases for V and 4 bases for J; bases not matched to a gene: 5. Germline V gives CDR1 SGHTA, CDR2 FQGTGA. The CDR3 has 17 residues. The CDR3 region has the DNA TGTGCCAGCAGCCTGGGGACTAGCGGGGGGGCGTACAATGAGCAGTTCTTC. It translates to CASSLGTSGGAYNEQFF.